This T cell receptor beta chain derives from a study of a mutant IDH1 vaccine in newly diagnosed glioma. Comment on this clone: Its antigen remains unknown.

Points from the study as a whole: Among patients, roughly 95% showed immune responses induced by the vaccine.

The time point: week 11, during vaccination. Mutant IDH1 20-mer peptide, at 300 ug, made up each vaccine dose, with topical imiquimod. The V gene's germline CDR1 is MGHRA and CDR2 YSYEKL. Trimming removed 3 bases from V and 2 bases from J; junction bases left unmatched: 7. The CDR3 consists of 16 residues. Assay: immunoSEQ multiplex PCR; the TCRdb copy retains only in-frame clones and omits some. The sample lists about 52,000 clones, about 91% occurring once. This clonotype was sampled from a man between 45 and 60 years old with glioma. The chain has TRBV4-1 and TRBJ1-3; TRBD1 agrees at 7 bases. Sequencing used PBMCs, obtained from a glioma patient whose treatment included an IDH1 peptide vaccine. The CDR3 bases are TGCGCCAGCAGCCAGTACCAGGGGGTTGCTGGAAACACCATATATTTT. Residues: CASSQYQGVAGNTIYF.